This paragraph covers one TCR beta chain sequence. Clones were read by immunoSEQ multiplex PCR, and TCRdb kept only the in-frame ones, dropping some. The sample consists of under 90,000 clones, about 80% of them appearing once. This entry comes from a study of blood T cell repertoires in COVID-19. The germline V and J ends were trimmed by 5 bases and 3 bases, with 15 bases remaining between them. This CDR3 is built from 15 residues. Germline V CDR1 and CDR2: SGHNT, YYREEE (reference sequence). The receptor comes from a man older than 75 with acute or convalescent COVID-19. Source material: peripheral blood. The chain is built from TRBV5-4 and TRBJ2-4, with D tentatively TRBD1 (6 bases). CDR3 in DNA: TGTGCCAGCAGATCACAGGGTGGGGACAAAAACATTCAGTACTTC. Its translation is CASRSQGGDKNIQYF.